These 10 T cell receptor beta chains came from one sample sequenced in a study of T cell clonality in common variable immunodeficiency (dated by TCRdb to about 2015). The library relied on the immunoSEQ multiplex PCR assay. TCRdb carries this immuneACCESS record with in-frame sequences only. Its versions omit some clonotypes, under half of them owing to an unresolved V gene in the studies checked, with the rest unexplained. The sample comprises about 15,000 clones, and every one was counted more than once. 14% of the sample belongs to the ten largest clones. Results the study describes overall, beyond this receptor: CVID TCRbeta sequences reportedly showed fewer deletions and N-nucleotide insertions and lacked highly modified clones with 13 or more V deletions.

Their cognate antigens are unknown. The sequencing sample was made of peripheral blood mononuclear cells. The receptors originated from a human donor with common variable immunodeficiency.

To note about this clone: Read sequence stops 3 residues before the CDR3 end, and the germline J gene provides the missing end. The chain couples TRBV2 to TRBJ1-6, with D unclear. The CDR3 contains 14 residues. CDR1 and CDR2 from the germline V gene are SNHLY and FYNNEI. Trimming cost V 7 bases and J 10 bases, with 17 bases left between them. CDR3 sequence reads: CASIPSGLGSPLHF. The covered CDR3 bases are TGTGCCAGCATCCCGTCCGGACTCGGATCACCC. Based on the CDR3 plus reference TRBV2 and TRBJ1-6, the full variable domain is EPEVTQTPSHQVTQMGQEVILRCVPISNHLYFYWYRQILGQKVEFLVSFYNNEISEKSEIFDDQFSVERPDGSNFTLKIRSTKLEDSAMYFCASIPSGLGSPLHFGNGTRLTVT.

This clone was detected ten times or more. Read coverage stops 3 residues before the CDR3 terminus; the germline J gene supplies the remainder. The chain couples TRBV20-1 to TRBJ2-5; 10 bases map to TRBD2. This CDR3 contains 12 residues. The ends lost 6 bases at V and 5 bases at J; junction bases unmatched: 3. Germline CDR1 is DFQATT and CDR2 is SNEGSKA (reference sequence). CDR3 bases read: TGCAGTGCCTCTAGCGGGAGTGAGACC. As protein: CSASSGSET. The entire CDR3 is CSASSGSETQYF.

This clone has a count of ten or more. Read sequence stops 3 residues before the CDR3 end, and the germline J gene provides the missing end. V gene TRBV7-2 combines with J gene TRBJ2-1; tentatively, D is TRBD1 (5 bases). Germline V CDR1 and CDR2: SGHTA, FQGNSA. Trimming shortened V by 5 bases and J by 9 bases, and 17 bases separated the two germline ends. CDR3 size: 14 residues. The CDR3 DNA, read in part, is TGTGCCAGCAGCACAGGTCCCCCTTCCCCTGAG. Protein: CASSTGPPSPE. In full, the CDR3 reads CASSTGPPSPEQFF.

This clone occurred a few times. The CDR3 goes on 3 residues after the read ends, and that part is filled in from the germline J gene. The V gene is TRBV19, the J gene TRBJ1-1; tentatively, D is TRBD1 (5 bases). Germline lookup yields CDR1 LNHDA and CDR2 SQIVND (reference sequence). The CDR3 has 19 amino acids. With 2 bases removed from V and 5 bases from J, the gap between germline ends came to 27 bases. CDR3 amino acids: CASSILGVGGVNVRTEAFF. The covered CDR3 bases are TGTGCCAGTAGTATACTGGGGGTTGGGGGGGTTAACGTAAGGACTGAA.

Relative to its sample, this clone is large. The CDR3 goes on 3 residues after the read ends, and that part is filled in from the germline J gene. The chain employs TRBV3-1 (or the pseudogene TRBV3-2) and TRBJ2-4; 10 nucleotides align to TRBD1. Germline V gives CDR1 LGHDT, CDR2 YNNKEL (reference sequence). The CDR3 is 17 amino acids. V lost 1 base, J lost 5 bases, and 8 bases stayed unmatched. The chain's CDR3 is CASSQGGTGERENIQYF. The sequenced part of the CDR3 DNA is TGTGCCAGCAGCCAAGGCGGGACAGGGGAAAGGGAAAACATT.

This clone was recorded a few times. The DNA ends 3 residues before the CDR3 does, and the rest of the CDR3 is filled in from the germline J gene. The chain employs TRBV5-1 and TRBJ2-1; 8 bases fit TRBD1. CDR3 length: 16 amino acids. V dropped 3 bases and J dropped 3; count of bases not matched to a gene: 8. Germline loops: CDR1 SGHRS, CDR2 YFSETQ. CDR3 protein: CASSYKGDRNYNEQFF. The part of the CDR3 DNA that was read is TGCGCCAGCAGCTACAAAGGGGACAGGAACTACAATGAG. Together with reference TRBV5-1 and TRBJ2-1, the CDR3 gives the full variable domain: KAGVTQTPRYLIKTRGQQVTLSCSPISGHRSVSWYQQTPGQGLQFLFEYFSETQRNKGNFPGRFSGRQFSNSRSEMNVSTLELGDSALYLCASSYKGDRNYNEQFFGPGTRLTVL.

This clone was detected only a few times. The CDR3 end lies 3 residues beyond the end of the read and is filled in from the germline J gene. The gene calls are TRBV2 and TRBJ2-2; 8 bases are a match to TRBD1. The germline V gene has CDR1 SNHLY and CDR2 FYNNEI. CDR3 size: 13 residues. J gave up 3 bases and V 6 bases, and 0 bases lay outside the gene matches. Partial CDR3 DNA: TGTGCCAGCAGACAGGGGGACACCGGGGAG. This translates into CASRQGDTGE. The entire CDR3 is CASRQGDTGELFF. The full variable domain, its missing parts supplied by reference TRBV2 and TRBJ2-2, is EPEVTQTPSHQVTQMGQEVILRCVPISNHLYFYWYRQILGQKVEFLVSFYNNEISEKSEIFDDQFSVERPDGSNFTLKIRSTKLEDSAMYFCASRQGDTGELFFGEGSRLTVL.

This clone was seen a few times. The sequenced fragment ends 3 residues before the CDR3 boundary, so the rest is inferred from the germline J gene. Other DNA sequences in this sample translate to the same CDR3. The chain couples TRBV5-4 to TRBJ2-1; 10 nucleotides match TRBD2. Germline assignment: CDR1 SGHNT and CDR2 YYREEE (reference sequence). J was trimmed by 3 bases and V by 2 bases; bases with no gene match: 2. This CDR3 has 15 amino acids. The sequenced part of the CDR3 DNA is TGTGCCAGCAGCTTAGCGGGAGGGCTCTACAATGAG. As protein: CASSLAGGLYNE. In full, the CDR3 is CASSLAGGLYNEQFF.

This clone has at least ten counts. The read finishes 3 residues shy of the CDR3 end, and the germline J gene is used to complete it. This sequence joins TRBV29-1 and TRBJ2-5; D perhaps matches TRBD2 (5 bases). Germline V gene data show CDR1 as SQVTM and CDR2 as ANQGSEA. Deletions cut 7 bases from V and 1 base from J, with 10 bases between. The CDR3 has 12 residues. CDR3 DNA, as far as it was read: TGCAGCGCTGGACGGGGCCAAGAGACC. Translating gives CSAGRGQET. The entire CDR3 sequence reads CSAGRGQETQYF.

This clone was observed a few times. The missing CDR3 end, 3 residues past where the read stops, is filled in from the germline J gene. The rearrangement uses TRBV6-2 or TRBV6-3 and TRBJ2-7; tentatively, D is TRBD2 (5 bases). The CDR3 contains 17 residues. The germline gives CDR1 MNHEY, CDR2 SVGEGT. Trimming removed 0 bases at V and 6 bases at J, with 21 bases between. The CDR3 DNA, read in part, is TGTGCCAGCAGTTACTCGCCGGTCGAAGCGGCCCGGGGCGAG. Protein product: CASSYSPVEAARGE. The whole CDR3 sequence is CASSYSPVEAARGEQYF.